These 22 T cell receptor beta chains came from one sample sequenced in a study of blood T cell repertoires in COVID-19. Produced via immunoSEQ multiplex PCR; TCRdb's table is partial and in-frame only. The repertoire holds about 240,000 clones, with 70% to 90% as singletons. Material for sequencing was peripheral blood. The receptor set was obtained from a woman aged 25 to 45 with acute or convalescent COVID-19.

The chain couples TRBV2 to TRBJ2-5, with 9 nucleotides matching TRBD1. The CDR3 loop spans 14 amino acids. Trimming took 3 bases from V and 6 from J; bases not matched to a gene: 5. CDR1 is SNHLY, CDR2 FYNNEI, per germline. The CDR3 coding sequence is TGTGCCAGCAGTGAGGACAGGGGTTGGCAGACCCAGTACTTC. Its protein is CASSEDRGWQTQYF. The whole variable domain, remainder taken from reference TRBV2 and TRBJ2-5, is EPEVTQTPSHQVTQMGQEVILRCVPISNHLYFYWYRQILGQKVEFLVSFYNNEISEKSEIFDDQFSVERPDGSNFTLKIRSTKLEDSAMYFCASSEDRGWQTQYFGPGTRLLVL.

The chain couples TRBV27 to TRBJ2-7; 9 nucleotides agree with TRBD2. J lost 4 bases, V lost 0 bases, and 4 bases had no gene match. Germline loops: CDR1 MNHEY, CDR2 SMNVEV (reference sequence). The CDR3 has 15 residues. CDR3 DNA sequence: TGTGCCAGCAGTTTATCGCCTAGCGGGAAGTACGAGCAGTACTTC. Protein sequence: CASSLSPSGKYEQYF.

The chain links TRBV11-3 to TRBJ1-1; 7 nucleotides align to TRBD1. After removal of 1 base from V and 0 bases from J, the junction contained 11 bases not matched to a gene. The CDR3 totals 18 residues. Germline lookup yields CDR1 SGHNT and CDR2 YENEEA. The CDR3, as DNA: TGTGCCAGCAGCTTAGGTGGCAGGGGGAATCAAATGAACACTGAAGCTTTCTTT. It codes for CASSLGGRGNQMNTEAFF.

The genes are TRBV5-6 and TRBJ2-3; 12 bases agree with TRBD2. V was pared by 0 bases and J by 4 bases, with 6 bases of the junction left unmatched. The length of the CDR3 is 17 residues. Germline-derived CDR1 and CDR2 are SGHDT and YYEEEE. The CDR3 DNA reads TGTGCCAGCAGCTTGGCACTAGCGGGAGGACGCCCAGATACGCAGTATTTT. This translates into CASSLALAGGRPDTQYF.

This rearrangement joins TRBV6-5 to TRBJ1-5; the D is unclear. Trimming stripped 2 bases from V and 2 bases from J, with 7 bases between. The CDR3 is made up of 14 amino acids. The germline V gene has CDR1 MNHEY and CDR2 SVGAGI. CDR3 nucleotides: TGTGCCAGCAGTTACCCGGCGGGCAATCAGCCCCAGCATTTT. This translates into CASSYPAGNQPQHF.

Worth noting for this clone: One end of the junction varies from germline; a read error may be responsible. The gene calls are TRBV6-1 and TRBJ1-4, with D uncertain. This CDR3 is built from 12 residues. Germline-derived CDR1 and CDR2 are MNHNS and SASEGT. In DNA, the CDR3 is TGTGCCAGCAGCGAAGGGCATGGAAAACTGTTTTTT. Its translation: CASSEGHGKLFF.

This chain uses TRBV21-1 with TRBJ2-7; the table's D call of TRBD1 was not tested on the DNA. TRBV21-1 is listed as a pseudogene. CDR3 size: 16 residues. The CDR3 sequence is CASSQRQAKRYHEQYF. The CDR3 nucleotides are TGTGCCAGCAGCCAAAGACAGGCTAAAAGGTATCACGAGCAGTACTTC.

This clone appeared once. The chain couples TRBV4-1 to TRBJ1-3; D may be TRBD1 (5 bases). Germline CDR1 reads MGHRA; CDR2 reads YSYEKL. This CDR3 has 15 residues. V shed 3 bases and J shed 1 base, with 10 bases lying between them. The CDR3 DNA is TGCGCCAGCAGCCAGCCTAGGGGATCTGGAAACACCATATATTTT. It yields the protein CASSQPRGSGNTIYF.

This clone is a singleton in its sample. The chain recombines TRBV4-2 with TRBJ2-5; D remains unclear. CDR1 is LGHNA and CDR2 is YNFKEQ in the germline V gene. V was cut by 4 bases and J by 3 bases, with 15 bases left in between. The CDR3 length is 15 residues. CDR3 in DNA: TGTGCCAGCAGCCCTCGACATTATCCTGAAGAGACCCAGTACTTC. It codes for CASSPRHYPEETQYF.

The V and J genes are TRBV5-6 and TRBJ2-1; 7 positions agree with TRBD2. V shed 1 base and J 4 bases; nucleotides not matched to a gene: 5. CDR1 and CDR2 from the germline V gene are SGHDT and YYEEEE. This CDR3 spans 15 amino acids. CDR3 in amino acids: CASSLSVAGYNEQFF. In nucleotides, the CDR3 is TGTGCCAGCAGCTTGAGTGTAGCGGGTTACAATGAGCAGTTCTTC. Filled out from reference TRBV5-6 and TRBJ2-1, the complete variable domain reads DAGVTQSPTHLIKTRGQQVTLRCSPKSGHDTVSWYQQALGQGPQFIFQYYEEEERQRGNFPDRFSGHQFPNYSSELNVNALLLGDSALYLCASSLSVAGYNEQFFGPGTRLTVL.

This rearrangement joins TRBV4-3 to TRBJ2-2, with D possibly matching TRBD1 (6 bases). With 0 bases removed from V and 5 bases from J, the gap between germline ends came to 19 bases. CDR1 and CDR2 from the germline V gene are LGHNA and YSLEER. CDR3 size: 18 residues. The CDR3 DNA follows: TGCGCCAGCAGCCAAGATAGAGTGAGGGGGTTCCGAACCGGGGAGCTGTTTTTT. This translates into CASSQDRVRGFRTGELFF.

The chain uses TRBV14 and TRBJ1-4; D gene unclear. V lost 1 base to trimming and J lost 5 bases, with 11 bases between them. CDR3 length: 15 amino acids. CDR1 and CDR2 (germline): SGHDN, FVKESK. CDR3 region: CASSQARGSNEKLFF. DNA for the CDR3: TGTGCCAGCAGCCAAGCGCGGGGATCGAATGAAAAACTGTTTTTT.

CDR3 DNA: TGTGCCAGCAGCCCCCCTCTAACGGGAGGATCGTACGAGCAGTACTTC. It yields the protein CASSPPLTGGSYEQYF. The gene calls are TRBV5-4 and TRBJ2-7, with 7 bases lining up with TRBD2. Trimming at V came to 4 bases and at J to 4 bases, leaving 14 bases not matched to a gene. The V gene's germline CDR1 is SGHNT and CDR2 YYREEE (reference sequence). The CDR3 runs to 16 residues.

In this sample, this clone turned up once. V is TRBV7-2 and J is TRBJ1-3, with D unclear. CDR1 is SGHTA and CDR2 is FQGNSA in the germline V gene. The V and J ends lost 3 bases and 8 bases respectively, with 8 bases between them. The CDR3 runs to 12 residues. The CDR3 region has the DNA TGTGCCAGCAGCTTGAGGATTGACACCATATATTTT. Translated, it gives CASSLRIDTIYF.

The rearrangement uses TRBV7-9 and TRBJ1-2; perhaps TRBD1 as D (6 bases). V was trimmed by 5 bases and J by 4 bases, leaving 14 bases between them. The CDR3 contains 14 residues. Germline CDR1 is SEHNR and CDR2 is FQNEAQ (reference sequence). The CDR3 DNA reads TGTGCCAGCAGCGCTGCAGGGGAGGGCTATGGCTACACCTTC. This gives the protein CASSAAGEGYGYTF.

DNA for the CDR3: TGTGCCAGCAGTGTGGACAGAATTCACACTGAAGCTTTCTTT. Translated, it gives CASSVDRIHTEAFF. This chain connects TRBV3-1 (or the pseudogene TRBV3-2) to TRBJ1-1; a weak D match, TRBD1 (6 bases). In germline, CDR1 is LGHDT, CDR2 YNNKEL (reference sequence). The V gene lost 6 bases and the J gene lost 3 bases, with 14 bases spanning the gap. There are 14 residues in the CDR3.

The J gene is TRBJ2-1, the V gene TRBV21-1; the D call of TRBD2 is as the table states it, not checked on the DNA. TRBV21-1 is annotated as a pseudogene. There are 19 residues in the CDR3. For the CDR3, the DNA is TGTGCCAGCTGCTACCAGGATTCGGTGACTAGCGGGGGTTACAATGAGCAGTTCTTC. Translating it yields CASCYQDSVTSGGYNEQFF.

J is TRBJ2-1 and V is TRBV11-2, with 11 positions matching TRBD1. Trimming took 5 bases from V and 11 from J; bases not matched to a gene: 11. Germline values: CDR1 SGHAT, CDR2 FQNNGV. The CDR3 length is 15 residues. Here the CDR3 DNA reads TGTGCCAGCAGCATCGGACAGGGGGCCCCAGGTAAGCAGTTCTTC. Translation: CASSIGQGAPGKQFF.

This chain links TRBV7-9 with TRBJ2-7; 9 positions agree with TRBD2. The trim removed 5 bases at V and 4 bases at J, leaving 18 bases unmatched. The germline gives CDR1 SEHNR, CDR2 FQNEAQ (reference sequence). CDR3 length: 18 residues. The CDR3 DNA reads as TGTGCCAGCAGCCCCCGTTCGGCCGCGGGAGGGCCAGTGTACGAGCAGTACTTC. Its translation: CASSPRSAAGGPVYEQYF.

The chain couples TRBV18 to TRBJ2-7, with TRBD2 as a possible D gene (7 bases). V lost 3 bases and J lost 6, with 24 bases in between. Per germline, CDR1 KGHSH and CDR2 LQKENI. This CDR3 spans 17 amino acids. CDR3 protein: CASSPLFGGGERSEQYF. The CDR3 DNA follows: TGTGCCAGCTCACCCCTATTTGGGGGGGGCGAAAGGAGCGAGCAGTACTTC.

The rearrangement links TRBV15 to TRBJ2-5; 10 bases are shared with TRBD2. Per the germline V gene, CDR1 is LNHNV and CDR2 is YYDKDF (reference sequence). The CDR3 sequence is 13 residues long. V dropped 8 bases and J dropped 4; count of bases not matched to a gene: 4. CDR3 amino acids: CATVGTSVETQYF. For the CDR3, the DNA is TGTGCCACCGTTGGGACTAGCGTAGAGACCCAGTACTTC.

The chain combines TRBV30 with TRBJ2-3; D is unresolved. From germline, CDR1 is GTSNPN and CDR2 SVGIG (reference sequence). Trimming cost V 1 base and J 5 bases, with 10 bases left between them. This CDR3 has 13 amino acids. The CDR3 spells CAWSAESRDTQYF. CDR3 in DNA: TGTGCCTGGAGTGCCGAATCGAGAGATACGCAGTATTTT.